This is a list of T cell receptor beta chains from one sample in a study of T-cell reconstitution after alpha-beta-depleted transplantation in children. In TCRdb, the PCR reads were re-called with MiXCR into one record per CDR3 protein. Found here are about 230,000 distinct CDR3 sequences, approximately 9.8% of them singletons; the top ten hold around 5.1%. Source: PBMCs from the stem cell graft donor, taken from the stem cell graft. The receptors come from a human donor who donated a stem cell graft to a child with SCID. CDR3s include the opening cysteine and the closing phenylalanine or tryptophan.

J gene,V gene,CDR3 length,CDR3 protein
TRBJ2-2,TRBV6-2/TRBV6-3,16,CASKGGGQWNTGELFF
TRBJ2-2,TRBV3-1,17,CASSLTHGQVYTGELFF
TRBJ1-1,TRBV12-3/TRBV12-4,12,CASSLSDTEAFF
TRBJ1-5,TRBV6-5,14,CASRGKGVNQPQHF
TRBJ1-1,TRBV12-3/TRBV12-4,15,CASRPLTGDNTEAFF
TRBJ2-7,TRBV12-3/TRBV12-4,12,CASSQGVYEQYF
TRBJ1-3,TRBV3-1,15,CASSQRSAGGNTIYF
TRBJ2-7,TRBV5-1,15,CASSLSLAVVSEQYF
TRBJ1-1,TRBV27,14,CASSQRGASSEAFF
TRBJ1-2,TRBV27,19,CASSLAPGDLWGSNYGYTF
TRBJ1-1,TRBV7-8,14,CASSLVVLNTEAFF
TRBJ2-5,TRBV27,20,CASSLFGGCLAGGFLLDRYF
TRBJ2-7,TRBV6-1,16,CASSESTAFPSYEQYF
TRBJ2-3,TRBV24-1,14,CATSDLILGDTQYF
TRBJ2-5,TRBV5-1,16,CASSLRGIRGQETQYF
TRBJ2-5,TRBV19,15,CASSIGAYLIGTQYF
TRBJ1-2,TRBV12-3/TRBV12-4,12,CASQGNNYGYTF
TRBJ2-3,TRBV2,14,CASSLERGGDTQYF
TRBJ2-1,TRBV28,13,CASGWGPPNEQFF
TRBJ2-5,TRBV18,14,CASSPPRRQETQYF
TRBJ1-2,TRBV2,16,CASSAPPGRGNYGYTF
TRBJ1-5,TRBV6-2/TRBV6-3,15,CASSYSRGSDQPQHF
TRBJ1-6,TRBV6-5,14,CASSYSSRGSPLHF
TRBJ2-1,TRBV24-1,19,CATSDLRTSGGAFYNEQFF
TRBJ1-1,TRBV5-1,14,CASRGTRSNTEAFF
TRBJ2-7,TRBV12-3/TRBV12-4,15,CASSSNTEQPYEQYF
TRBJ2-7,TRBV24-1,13,CATSEGSSYEQYF
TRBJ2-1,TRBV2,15,CASSEAQRGANEQFF
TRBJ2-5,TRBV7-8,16,CASSLAGQGLYETQYF
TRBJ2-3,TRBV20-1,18,CSARIQGLAGGGTDTQYF
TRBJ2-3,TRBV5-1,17,CASSSDPGLAGLDTQYF
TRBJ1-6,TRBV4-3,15,CASSPHTPGPLPLHF
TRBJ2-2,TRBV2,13,CASSDRGNGELFF
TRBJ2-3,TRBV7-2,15,CASSTSGASTDTQYF
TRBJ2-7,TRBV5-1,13,CASSVTGDGEQYF
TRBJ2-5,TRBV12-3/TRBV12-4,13,CASRSTSKETQYF
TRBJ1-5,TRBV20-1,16,CSARVAGRRLNQPQHF
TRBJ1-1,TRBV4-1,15,CASSQVRSQNTEAFF
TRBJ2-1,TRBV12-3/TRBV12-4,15,CASSPRIDRANEQFF
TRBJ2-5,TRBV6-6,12,CASSYSSETQYF
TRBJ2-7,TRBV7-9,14,CASSYGTDTYEQYF
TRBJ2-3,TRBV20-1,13,CSARTSGTDTQYF
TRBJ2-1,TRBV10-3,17,CAISESIAGGPYNEQFF
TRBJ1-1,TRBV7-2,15,CASSLVGGADTEAFF
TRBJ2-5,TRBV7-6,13,CASSRALKETQYF
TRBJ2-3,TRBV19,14,CASSIGLAGGQWYF
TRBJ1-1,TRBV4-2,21,CASGRRDRGFSPPLLSSEAFF
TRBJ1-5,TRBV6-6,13,CASSYSTDQPQHF
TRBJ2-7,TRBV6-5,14,CASSYSVRSYEQYF
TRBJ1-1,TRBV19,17,CASSTSTLTRGTPEAFF
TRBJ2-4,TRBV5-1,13,CASSLEGEDIQYF
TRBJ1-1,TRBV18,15,CASSPSLQGNTEAFF
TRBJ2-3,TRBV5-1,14,CASSSYTVTDTQYF
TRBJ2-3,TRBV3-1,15,CASSQGGGSTDTQYF
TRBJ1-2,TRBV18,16,CASSPPGDRGFDGYTF
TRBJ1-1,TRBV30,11,CAWSFVGEAFF
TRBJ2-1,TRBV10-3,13,CAITRQDYNEQFF